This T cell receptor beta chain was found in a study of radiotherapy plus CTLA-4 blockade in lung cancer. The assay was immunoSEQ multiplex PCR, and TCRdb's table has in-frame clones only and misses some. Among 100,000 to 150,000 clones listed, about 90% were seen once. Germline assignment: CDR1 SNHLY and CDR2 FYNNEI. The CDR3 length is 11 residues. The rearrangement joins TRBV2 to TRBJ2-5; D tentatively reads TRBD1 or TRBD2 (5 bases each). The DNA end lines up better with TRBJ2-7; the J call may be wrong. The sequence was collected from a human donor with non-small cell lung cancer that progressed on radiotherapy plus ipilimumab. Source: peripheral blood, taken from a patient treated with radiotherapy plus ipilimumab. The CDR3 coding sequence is TGTGCCAGCAGTGAGGGGGTCGAGCAGTACTTC. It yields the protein CASSEGVEQYF.